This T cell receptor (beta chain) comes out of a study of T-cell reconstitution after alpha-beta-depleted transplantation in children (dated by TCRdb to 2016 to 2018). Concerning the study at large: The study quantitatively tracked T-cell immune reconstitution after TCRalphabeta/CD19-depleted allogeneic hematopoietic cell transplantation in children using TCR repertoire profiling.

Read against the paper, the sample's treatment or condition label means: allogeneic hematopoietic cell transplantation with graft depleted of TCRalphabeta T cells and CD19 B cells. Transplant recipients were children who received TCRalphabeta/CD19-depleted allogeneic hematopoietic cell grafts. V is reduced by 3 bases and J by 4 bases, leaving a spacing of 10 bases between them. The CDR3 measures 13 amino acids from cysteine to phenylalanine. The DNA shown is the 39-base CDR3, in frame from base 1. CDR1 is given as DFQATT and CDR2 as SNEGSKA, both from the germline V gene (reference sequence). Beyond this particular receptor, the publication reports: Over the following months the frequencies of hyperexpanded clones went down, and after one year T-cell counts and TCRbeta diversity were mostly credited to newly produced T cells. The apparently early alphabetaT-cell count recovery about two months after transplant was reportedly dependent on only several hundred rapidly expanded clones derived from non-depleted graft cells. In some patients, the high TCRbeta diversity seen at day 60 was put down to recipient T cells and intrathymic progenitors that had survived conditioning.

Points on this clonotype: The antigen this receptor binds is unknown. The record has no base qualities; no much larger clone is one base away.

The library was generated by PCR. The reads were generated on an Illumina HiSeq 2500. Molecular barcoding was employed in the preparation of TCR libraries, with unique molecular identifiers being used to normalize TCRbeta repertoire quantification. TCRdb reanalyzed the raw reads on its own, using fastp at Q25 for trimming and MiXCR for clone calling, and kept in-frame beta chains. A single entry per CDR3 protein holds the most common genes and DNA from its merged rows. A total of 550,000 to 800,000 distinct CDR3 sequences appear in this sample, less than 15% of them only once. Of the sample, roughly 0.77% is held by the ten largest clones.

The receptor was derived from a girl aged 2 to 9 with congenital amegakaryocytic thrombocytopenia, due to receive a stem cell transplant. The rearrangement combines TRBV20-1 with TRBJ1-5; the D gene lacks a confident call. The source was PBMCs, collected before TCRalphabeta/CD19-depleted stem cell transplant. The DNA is TGCAGTGCTAGTATTAGTGGAAATCAGCCCCAGCATTTT. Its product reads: CSASISGNQPQHF.